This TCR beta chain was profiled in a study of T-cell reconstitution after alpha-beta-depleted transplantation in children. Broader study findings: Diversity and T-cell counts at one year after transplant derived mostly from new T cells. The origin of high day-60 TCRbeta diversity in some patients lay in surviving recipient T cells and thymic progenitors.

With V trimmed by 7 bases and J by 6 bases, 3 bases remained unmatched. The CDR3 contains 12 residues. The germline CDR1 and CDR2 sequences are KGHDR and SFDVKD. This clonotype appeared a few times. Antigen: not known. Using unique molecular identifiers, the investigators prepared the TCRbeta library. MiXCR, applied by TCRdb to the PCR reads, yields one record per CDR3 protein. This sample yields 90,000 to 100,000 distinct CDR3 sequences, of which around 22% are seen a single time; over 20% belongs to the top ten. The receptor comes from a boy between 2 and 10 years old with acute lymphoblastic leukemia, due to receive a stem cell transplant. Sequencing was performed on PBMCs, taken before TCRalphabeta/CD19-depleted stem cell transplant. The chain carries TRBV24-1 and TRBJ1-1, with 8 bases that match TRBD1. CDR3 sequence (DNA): TGTGCCACCAGCGGACAGGGTCCTGAAGCTTTCTTT. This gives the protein CATSGQGPEAFF.